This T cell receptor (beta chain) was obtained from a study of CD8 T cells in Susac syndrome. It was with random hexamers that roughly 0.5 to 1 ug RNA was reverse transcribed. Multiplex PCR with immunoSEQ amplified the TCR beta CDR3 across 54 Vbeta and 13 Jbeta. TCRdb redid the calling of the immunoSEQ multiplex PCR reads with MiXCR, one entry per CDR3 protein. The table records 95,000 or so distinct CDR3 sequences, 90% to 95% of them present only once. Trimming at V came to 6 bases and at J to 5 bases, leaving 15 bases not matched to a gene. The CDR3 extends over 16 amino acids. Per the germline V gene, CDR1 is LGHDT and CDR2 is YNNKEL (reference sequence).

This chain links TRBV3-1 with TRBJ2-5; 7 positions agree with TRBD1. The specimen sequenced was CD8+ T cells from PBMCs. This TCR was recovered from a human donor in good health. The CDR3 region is CASSLRIIQGQETQYF. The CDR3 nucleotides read TGTGCCAGCAGTCTCCGGATTATACAGGGGCAGGAGACCCAGTACTTC.